This T cell receptor beta chain is drawn from a study of CD8+ T cells in alopecia areata. Whole-study results and caveats: With patients, TCR sharing proved less clear than in mice, a difference possibly related to HLA.

Following extraction, RNA underwent reverse transcription to cDNA, which served as the sequencing template. The repertoire was sequenced with immunoSEQ multiplex PCR; TCRdb's copy has only in-frame clones and lacks some. The sample includes 150,000 to 200,000 clones, about 60% of them seen just once. This clone appeared a few times. Its antigen is unidentified. With 7 bases removed from V and 3 bases from J, the gap between germline ends came to 9 bases. From germline, CDR1 is SQVTM and CDR2 ANQGSEA. This CDR3 has 12 residues. This sequence was found in a human donor in good health. The rearrangement joins TRBV29-1 to TRBJ2-2; D uncertain. Source material: CD4+ T cells sorted from blood. Written as DNA, the CDR3 is TGCAGCGCCCTTTTAGACACCGGGGAGCTGTTTTTT. This codes for CSALLDTGELFF.